Here is one TCR beta chain with its context. This specimen comes from a study of blood T cell repertoires in COVID-19. Study details: Spain, Italy and the United States supplied samples that represented acute and convalescent COVID-19. PBMCs, B-cell-depleted T cells, or T cells were the source of the cDNA or gDNA that made up the material.

As handled by the study authors: The authors estimated nucleated cell counts from reference gene primer amplification. Assay: immunoSEQ multiplex PCR; the TCRdb copy retains only in-frame clones and omits some. Clonal size and the V and J genes are those of that table, whereas D and trimming came from the DNA. The sample holds approximately 70,000 clones, under 95% seen once. The junction had 9 bases not matched to a gene; V was cut back by 3 bases and J by 1 base. Germline V gives CDR1 SGHDN, CDR2 FVKESK. The CDR3 spans 16 residues. The TCR comes from a human donor in a cohort sampled during active COVID-19. Sequenced: peripheral blood. This chain uses TRBV14 with TRBJ2-7, with 7 bases that match TRBD2. The CDR3 spells CASSQGPPSGSYEQYF. The CDR3 DNA reads TGTGCCAGCAGCCAGGGCCCTCCTAGCGGATCCTACGAGCAGTACTTC. Filled out from reference TRBV14 and TRBJ2-7, the complete variable domain reads EAGVTQFPSHSVIEKGQTVTLRCDPISGHDNLYWYRRVMGKEIKFLLHFVKESKQDESGMPNNRFLAERTGGTYSTLKVQPAELEDSGVYFCASSQGPPSGSYEQYFGPGTRLTVT.